Below, 20 T cell receptor beta chains from the same sample are listed, as sequenced in a study of identical twins' blood T cells. Using its own MiXCR run on the 5' RACE reads, TCRdb lists one record per CDR3 protein. Of 400,000 or so distinct CDR3 sequences in the sample, roughly 28% were seen once. Material for sequencing was PBMCs. These receptors came from a woman between 18 and 55 years old in good health.

Ten or more counts support this clonotype. This chain connects TRBV7-2 to TRBJ1-1; no reliable D call. There are 15 residues in the CDR3. Per germline, CDR1 SGHTA and CDR2 FQGNSA. The V gene lost 3 bases and the J gene lost 0 bases, with 11 bases spanning the gap. The chain's CDR3 is CASSLQGIMNTEAFF. The CDR3 DNA sequence: TGTGCCAGCAGCTTGCAAGGGATTATGAACACTGAAGCTTTCTTT. The variable domain in full, completed from reference TRBV7-2 and TRBJ1-1, reads GAGVSQSPSNKVTEKGKDVELRCDPISGHTALYWYRQSLGQGLEFLIYFQGNSAPDKSGLPSDRFSAERTGGSVSTLTIQRTQQEDSAVYLCASSLQGIMNTEAFFGQGTRLTVV.

J is TRBJ2-4 and V is TRBV20-1; tentatively, D is TRBD1 (8 bases). Germline assignment: CDR1 DFQATT and CDR2 SNEGSKA (reference sequence). V was clipped by 6 bases and J by 9 bases, with 15 bases between them. The CDR3 has 12 amino acids. The CDR3 DNA sequence: TGCAGTGCCAAACAGGGGGAGGGCATTCAGTACTTC. Protein sequence: CSAKQGEGIQYF.

The J gene is TRBJ2-1, the V gene TRBV12-3 or TRBV12-4; 9 positions match TRBD2. Trimming cost V 2 bases and J 0 bases; bases outside gene matches: 5. The CDR3 loop spans 17 amino acids. CDR3 sequence reads: CASSLSSGMSSYNEQFF. DNA for the CDR3: TGTGCCAGCAGTTTATCTAGCGGGATGAGCTCCTACAATGAGCAGTTCTTC.

This clonotype was seen more than once but under ten times. CDR3 residues: CASSLLLAGAIYNEQFF. CDR3 sequence (DNA): TGCGCCAGCAGCTTGTTGCTAGCGGGAGCAATCTACAATGAGCAGTTCTTC. This chain links TRBV5-1 with TRBJ2-1, with 10 bases aligning to TRBD2. Losses at the gene ends were 1 base for V and 3 bases for J; bases not matched to a gene: 7. The CDR3 sequence is 17 residues long. Germline V gives CDR1 SGHRS, CDR2 YFSETQ.

The CDR3 reads CASSLQGSTGAAEAFF. The CDR3 DNA reads TGCGCCAGCAGCTTACAGGGGTCGACTGGAGCCGCTGAAGCTTTCTTT. This chain connects TRBV5-1 to TRBJ1-1; TRBD1 aligns across 7 bases. This CDR3 has 16 amino acids. Germline V gives CDR1 SGHRS, CDR2 YFSETQ. Trimming cost V 2 bases and J 6 bases; bases outside gene matches: 13.

CDR3 sequence: CSVGRQRGEKLFF. The CDR3, as DNA: TGCAGCGTTGGGCGTCAGCGAGGTGAAAAACTGTTTTTT. The chain is built from TRBV29-1 and TRBJ1-4; D remains unclear. V was clipped by 4 bases and J by 7 bases, with 13 bases between them. This CDR3 is 13 amino acids long. Germline V gives CDR1 SQVTM, CDR2 ANQGSEA.

This clonotype was seen a few times. The rearrangement links TRBV2 to TRBJ2-1; D is perhaps TRBD1 (7 bases). Trimming pared 5 bases from V and 6 bases from J, leaving 23 bases between. The CDR3 contains 17 residues. Germline V gives CDR1 SNHLY, CDR2 FYNNEI. The DNA of the CDR3 is TGTGCCAGCAGTAAGAAGCAGGGGGGCTTTTTCGCCAATGAGCAGTTCTTC. This encodes CASSKKQGGFFANEQFF.

This clonotype was observed at least ten times. The chain recombines TRBV29-1 with TRBJ2-3, with D hard to call. Trimming took off 8 bases at V and 4 bases at J, with 13 bases between the two ends. The CDR3 is 12 residues long. Germline V lookup: CDR1 SQVTM, CDR2 ANQGSEA. CDR3 region: CSTPVGADTQYF. CDR3 nucleotides: TGCAGCACCCCGGTCGGCGCAGATACGCAGTATTTT.

This clonotype was observed a handful of times. V gene TRBV6-1 combines with J gene TRBJ2-7; 11 bases line up with TRBD2. The CDR3 has 15 amino acids. CDR1 MNHNS and CDR2 SASEGT come from the germline V gene. V lost 8 bases to trimming and J lost 3 bases; unmatched junction nucleotides: 9. This CDR3 is CASSTGTSGVYEQYF. CDR3 in DNA: TGTGCCAGCTCGACGGGGACTAGCGGAGTCTACGAGCAGTACTTC.

V gene TRBV20-1 combines with J gene TRBJ1-1, with a weak D call TRBD1 (5 bases). CDR1 and CDR2 from the germline V gene are DFQATT and SNEGSKA (reference sequence). The V end lost 3 bases, the J end lost 1 base, and 12 bases lay between the germline ends. This CDR3 is built from 14 residues. The CDR3 here is CSARHGGGNTEAFF. CDR3 bases: TGCAGTGCTAGGCACGGGGGAGGGAACACTGAAGCTTTCTTT.

To note about this clonotype: The junction shows a germline mismatch at one end, possibly a read error. The chain couples TRBV19 to TRBJ2-1; possible D gene TRBD2, 6 bases. CDR1 is LNHDA, CDR2 SQIVND, per germline (reference sequence). This CDR3 has 13 residues. CDR3 nucleotides: TGTTCCAGTAGTATCAGTAGCGGTAATGATCAGTTCTTC. It specifies CSSSISSGNDQFF.

This rearrangement joins TRBV20-1 to TRBJ1-6; weak D call: TRBD1 (5 bases). The CDR3 extends over 15 amino acids. With 3 bases removed from V and 9 bases from J, the gap between germline ends came to 18 bases. Germline V gene data show CDR1 as DFQATT and CDR2 as SNEGSKA (reference sequence). The CDR3 DNA sequence: TGCAGTGCTAGTGCTCGGGACCGAGGAAGTTCACCCCTCCACTTT. Its translation is CSASARDRGSSPLHF.

The V gene is TRBV6-2 or TRBV6-3, the J gene TRBJ1-4; D gene unclear. This CDR3 has 14 amino acids. CDR1 and CDR2 from the germline V gene are MNHEY and SVGEGT. The ends were cut back, 2 bases at V and 8 bases at J, with 12 bases in the middle. For the CDR3, the DNA is TGTGCCAGCAGTTACGCTGCGTACAACGAAAAACTGTTTTTT. This sequence encodes CASSYAAYNEKLFF.

The chain has TRBV2 and TRBJ1-1; unclear D gene. The germline V gene encodes CDR1 SNHLY and CDR2 FYNNEI. The CDR3 has 13 residues. V dropped 6 bases and J dropped 7 bases, with 15 bases sitting between them. In DNA, the CDR3 is TGTGCCAGCAGGGTAGAAGTACCCAATGAAGCTTTCTTT. This gives the protein CASRVEVPNEAFF.

This clonotype has a handful of counts. The genes are TRBV24-1 and TRBJ1-1, with TRBD1 matching 9 bases. CDR1 and CDR2 from the germline V gene are KGHDR and SFDVKD. Trimming at V came to 6 bases and at J to 5 bases, leaving 12 bases not matched to a gene. This CDR3 has 16 residues. CDR3 nucleotides: TGTGCCACCAGTCCGCCACGACAGGGGGGAAGAACTGAAGCTTTCTTT. The encoded protein is CATSPPRQGGRTEAFF.

This clonotype was counted a few times. The chain has TRBV11-2 and TRBJ2-7; D might be TRBD2 (6 bases). CDR3 length equals 14 residues. Germline V CDR1 and CDR2: SGHAT, FQNNGV. The V gene lost 0 bases and the J gene lost 5 bases, with 11 bases spanning the gap. Here the CDR3 reads CASSLDRGTNEQYF. The CDR3 nucleotides are TGTGCCAGCAGCTTAGATCGGGGGACGAACGAGCAGTACTTC.

This clonotype was picked up a small number of times. This rearrangement joins TRBV20-1 to TRBJ1-2; D not resolved. V shed 5 bases and J shed 8 bases, with 9 bases lying between them. Germline V gives CDR1 DFQATT, CDR2 SNEGSKA (reference sequence). CDR3 length: 10 residues. The CDR3 DNA follows: TGCAGTGCTGCTACCTGGGGCTACACCTTC. It encodes CSAATWGYTF.

This clonotype came up many times. Its ends do not fully match the called genes, so a read error is possible. The chain couples TRBV4-3 to TRBJ2-3; D is unclear. This CDR3 comprises 11 residues. From germline, CDR1 is LGHNA and CDR2 YSLEER. The chain's CDR3 is CASSLSDTQYF. For the CDR3, the DNA is TGTGCCAGCAGTTTATCAGATACGCAGTATTTT.

On this clonotype itself: It may be a read error: a sequence one base away is much more abundant. The gene calls are TRBV14 and TRBJ1-1; D gene uncertain. Looked up from germline, CDR1 is SGHDN and CDR2 is FVKESK. Between the trimmed V and J ends, which lost 0 bases and 4 bases, there was a span of 12 bases. This CDR3 comprises 15 residues. The CDR3 reads CASSQDSPGFTEAFF. CDR3 sequence (DNA): TGTGCCAGCAGCCAAGATAGTCCGGGGTTCACTGAAGCTTTCTTT.

The chain employs TRBV24-1 and TRBJ1-1; possibly TRBD1 for D (6 bases). Germline assignment: CDR1 KGHDR and CDR2 SFDVKD. Trimming removed 2 bases at V and 8 bases at J, with 8 bases between. The CDR3 contains 12 residues. CDR3 region: CATSDSTGEAFF. In DNA, the CDR3 is TGTGCCACCAGTGATTCTACAGGGGAAGCTTTCTTT.